This entry is about one TCR beta chain. This sample is drawn from a study of technical replicates of blood from a handful of donors. Profiled with immunoSEQ multiplex PCR; TCRdb holds only in-frame clones, not every one. The sample consists of about 89,000 clones, around 96% of them appearing once. This CDR3 region has 15 residues. CDR1 is MNHEY, CDR2 SMNVEV, per germline (reference sequence). V lost 0 bases, J lost 0 bases, and 9 bases lay in between. This receptor was obtained from a human donor in good health. Sample: T cells isolated from PBMCs. The rearrangement links TRBV27 to TRBJ2-7; D not certain. CDR3 nucleotide sequence: TGTGCCAGCAGTTTATCTTTCAGTCCCTCCTACGAGCAGTACTTC. Translated, it gives CASSLSFSPSYEQYF.